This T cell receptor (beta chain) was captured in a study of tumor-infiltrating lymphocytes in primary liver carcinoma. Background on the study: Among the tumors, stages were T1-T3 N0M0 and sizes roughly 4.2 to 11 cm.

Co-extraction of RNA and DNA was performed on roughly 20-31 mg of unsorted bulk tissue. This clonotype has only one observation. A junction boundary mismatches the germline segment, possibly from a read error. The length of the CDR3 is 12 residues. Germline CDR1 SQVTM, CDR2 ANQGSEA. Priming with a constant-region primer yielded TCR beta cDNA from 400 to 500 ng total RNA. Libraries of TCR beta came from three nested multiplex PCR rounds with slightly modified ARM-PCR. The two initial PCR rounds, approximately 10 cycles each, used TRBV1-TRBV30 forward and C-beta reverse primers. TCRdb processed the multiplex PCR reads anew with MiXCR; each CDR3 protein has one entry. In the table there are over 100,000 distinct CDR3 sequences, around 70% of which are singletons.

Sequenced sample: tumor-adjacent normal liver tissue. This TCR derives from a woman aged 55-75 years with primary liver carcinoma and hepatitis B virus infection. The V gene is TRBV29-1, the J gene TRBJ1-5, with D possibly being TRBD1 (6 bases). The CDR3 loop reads CSVQGPNKPQRF. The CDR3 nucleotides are TGCAGCGTCCAGGGGCCCAATAAGCCCCAGCGTTTT.